This passage covers 14 T cell receptor beta chains from one sample sequenced in a study of T cell changes during pregnancy in multiple sclerosis. The assay was immunoSEQ multiplex PCR, and TCRdb's table has in-frame clones only and misses some. The sample holds more than 55,000 clones, about nine tenths seen once. Sequencing used peripheral blood, obtained in the third trimester of pregnancy. The receptors derive from a female donor in good health, enrolled as a control in a pregnancy study.

The chain has TRBV27 and TRBJ1-1, with D unclear. The V end was cut by 4 bases, the J end by 1 base, with 4 bases between. CDR3 length: 12 residues. Germline-derived CDR1 and CDR2 are MNHEY and SMNVEV (reference sequence). CDR3 DNA sequence: TGTGCCAGCAGTTCCCGGAACACTGAAGCTTTCTTT. This translates into CASSSRNTEAFF.

The V and J genes are TRBV25-1 and TRBJ2-3, with 9 bases fitting TRBD1. The germline V gene has CDR1 MGHDK and CDR2 SYGVNS. V shed 4 bases and J 1 base; nucleotides not matched to a gene: 12. This CDR3 contains 18 residues. The CDR3 DNA sequence: TGTGCCAGCAGTGTTGGGACAGGGAAATTCCTTCGCACAGATACGCAGTATTTT. Translation gives CASSVGTGKFLRTDTQYF.

The J gene is TRBJ2-3, the V gene TRBV10-2, with 12 bases that match TRBD2. Germline trimming cut 2 bases from V and 8 bases from J; bases unmatched to any gene: 11. Per the germline V gene, CDR1 is WSHSY and CDR2 is SAAADI. The CDR3 is 17 residues long. The CDR3 spells CASSENLAGGPGGTQYF. The DNA of the CDR3 is TGCGCCAGCAGTGAGAATCTAGCGGGGGGGCCGGGAGGTACGCAGTATTTT.

The rearrangement links TRBV5-1 to TRBJ1-4; a weak D match, TRBD1 (5 bases). The CDR3 covers 14 residues. Per germline, CDR1 SGHRS and CDR2 YFSETQ. V shed 2 bases and J shed 11 bases, with 16 bases lying between them. CDR3 protein: CASSFVAGREKLFF. The DNA of the CDR3 is TGCGCCAGCAGCTTCGTGGCAGGGAGGGAGAAACTGTTTTTT. Full variable domain (outside the CDR3, taken from reference TRBV5-1 and TRBJ1-4): KAGVTQTPRYLIKTRGQQVTLSCSPISGHRSVSWYQQTPGQGLQFLFEYFSETQRNKGNFPGRFSGRQFSNSRSEMNVSTLELGDSALYLCASSFVAGREKLFFGSGTQLSVL.

The chain has TRBV29-1 and TRBJ2-7; D is ambiguous. Trimming removed 6 bases at V and 1 base at J, with 13 bases between. CDR3 length equals 13 residues. In germline, CDR1 is SQVTM, CDR2 ANQGSEA. CDR3 sequence: CSVVTSNSYEQYF. The DNA for the CDR3 is TGCAGCGTGGTCACTTCAAATTCCTACGAGCAGTACTTC.

The rearrangement links TRBV5-4 to TRBJ2-3, with 7 bases that match TRBD1. The CDR3 covers 14 residues. Germline V gene sequence: CDR1 SGHNT, CDR2 YYREEE (reference sequence). Trimming cost V 6 bases and J 2 bases; bases outside gene matches: 6. The CDR3 protein is CASTPTGYTDTQYF. CDR3 nucleotides: TGTGCCAGCACCCCGACAGGGTACACAGATACGCAGTATTTT.

The chain is built from TRBV30 and TRBJ2-7; D may be TRBD1 (5 bases). The germline V and J ends were trimmed by 4 bases and 2 bases, with 12 bases remaining between them. The germline CDR1 and CDR2 sequences are GTSNPN and SVGIG (reference sequence). CDR3 length equals 13 residues. The DNA of the CDR3 is TGTGCCTGGATGACAGTCTCTACCTACGAGCAGTACTTC. Its translation is CAWMTVSTYEQYF. Supplemented by reference TRBV30 and TRBJ2-7, the full variable domain reads SQTIHQWPATLVQPVGSPLSLECTVEGTSNPNLYWYRQAAGRGLQLLFYSVGIGQISSEVPQNLSASRPQDRQFILSSKKLLLSDSGFYLCAWMTVSTYEQYFGPGTRLTVT.

This sequence joins TRBV11-2 and TRBJ1-2, with D possibly TRBD1 on 6 matching bases. V lost 1 base and J lost 3, with 12 bases in between. Germline V lookup: CDR1 SGHAT, CDR2 FQNNGV. The CDR3 runs to 15 residues. The CDR3 here is CASSLGYSGDYGYTF. As DNA, the CDR3 is TGTGCCAGCAGCTTAGGGTATTCAGGGGACTATGGCTACACCTTC. Full variable domain (rest looked up from reference TRBV11-2 and TRBJ1-2): EAGVAQSPRYKIIEKRQSVAFWCNPISGHATLYWYQQILGQGPKLLIQFQNNGVVDDSQLPKDRFSAERLKGVDSTLKIQPAKLEDSAVYLCASSLGYSGDYGYTFGSGTRLTVV.

V is TRBV20-1 and J is TRBJ1-5; TRBD1 is a possible D gene (5 bases). Germline CDR1 is DFQATT and CDR2 is SNEGSKA (reference sequence). Deletions cut 6 bases from V and 6 bases from J, with 9 bases between. The CDR3 extends over 11 amino acids. CDR3 sequence (DNA): TGCAGTGCCTCGGGGGGTCAGCCCCAGCATTTT. This sequence encodes CSASGGQPQHF.

V usage is TRBV27 and J usage is TRBJ1-4; tentative D call: TRBD1 (6 bases). CDR1 and CDR2 from the germline V gene are MNHEY and SMNVEV (reference sequence). This CDR3 spans 14 amino acids. Trimming stripped 6 bases from V and 2 bases from J, with 10 bases between. CDR3 residues: CASRYTGTNEKLFF. The CDR3 DNA is TGTGCCAGCAGATATACAGGGACTAATGAAAAACTGTTTTTT.

This clone was detected only a few times. This sequence joins TRBV5-6 and TRBJ1-1, with 7 bases matching TRBD1. Looked up from germline, CDR1 is SGHDT and CDR2 is YYEEEE. The CDR3 is made up of 13 amino acids. Losses at the gene ends were 3 bases for V and 1 base for J; bases not matched to a gene: 0. CDR3 bases: TGTGCCAGCAGCTGGGACAGGAACACTGAAGCTTTCTTT. Translation gives CASSWDRNTEAFF.

J is TRBJ2-1 and V is TRBV4-1; 10 positions agree with TRBD2. Germline loops: CDR1 MGHRA, CDR2 YSYEKL. Trimming removed 4 bases from V and 3 bases from J; junction bases left unmatched: 3. The CDR3 runs to 15 residues. The CDR3 loop reads CASSPVAGGYNEQFF. DNA of the CDR3: TGCGCCAGCAGCCCGGTAGCGGGGGGCTACAATGAGCAGTTCTTC.

The chain carries TRBV5-1 and TRBJ2-7, with 12 positions matching TRBD2. Trimming took 1 base from V and 4 from J; bases not matched to a gene: 0. The CDR3 sequence is 14 residues long. Germline CDR1 SGHRS, CDR2 YFSETQ. Here the CDR3 DNA reads TGCGCCAGCAGCTTGACTAGCGGGGGGTACGAGCAGTACTTC. It encodes CASSLTSGGYEQYF. Filled out from reference TRBV5-1 and TRBJ2-7, the complete variable domain reads KAGVTQTPRYLIKTRGQQVTLSCSPISGHRSVSWYQQTPGQGLQFLFEYFSETQRNKGNFPGRFSGRQFSNSRSEMNVSTLELGDSALYLCASSLTSGGYEQYFGPGTRLTVT.

V and J are TRBV6-4 and TRBJ2-2; D perhaps matches TRBD1 (6 bases). V lost 4 bases and J lost 3, with 12 bases in between. Germline loops: CDR1 MRHNA, CDR2 SNTAGT. This CDR3 comprises 15 residues. The CDR3 reads CASSASGQHTGELFF. The CDR3 region has the DNA TGTGCCAGCAGTGCCTCAGGACAGCACACCGGGGAGCTGTTTTTT.